This T cell receptor (beta chain) was recovered during a study of blood T cell repertoires in COVID-19. The overall study: In each case, the material was cDNA or gDNA derived from T cells, B-cell-depleted T cells, or PBMCs.

Profiled with immunoSEQ multiplex PCR; TCRdb holds only in-frame clones, not every one. This sample has more than 60,000 clones; 90% occur once, and the top ten carry 6% to 7.5%. The CDR3 is 14 amino acids. V lost 8 bases, J lost 1 base, and 14 bases lay in between. The germline CDR1 and CDR2 sequences are MDHEN and SYDVKM. The receptor comes from a human donor in a cohort sampled during active COVID-19. Sequencing was performed on peripheral blood. This sequence joins TRBV28 and TRBJ1-1, with a tentative D call TRBD1 (5 bases). CDR3 coding DNA: TGTGCCAGCCTAGGGGCGGTCCCGAACACTGAAGCTTTCTTT. Protein sequence: CASLGAVPNTEAFF.